This TCR beta chain was retrieved from a study of metastatic and nonmetastatic thyroid tumors. Study summary: Repertoire comparisons spanned blood and tumor or nodule tissue from malignant and benign thyroid patients.

Overall study results and limits: Malignant thyroid tumors reportedly had TCR beta diversity that was significantly higher than in benign nodules, in blood and tumor.

Until they underwent thyroid surgery, no patient had received any treatment. With 7 bases removed from V and 9 bases from J, the gap between germline ends came to 12 bases. The CDR3 sequence is 12 residues long. With respect to this clone: The target antigen is unknown.

Original handling: In papillary thyroid cancer, a distant-metastasis classifier was built using CDR3 differences across clinicopathological groups. Using MiXCR, TCRdb re-called clones from the PCR reads. The V and J calls were determined by TCRdb, not by the authors. The table lists over 20,000 clones, 15% to 20% of them singletons, with about 10% in the top ten. Sequencing input: tumor tissue. The chain links TRBV12-3 or TRBV12-4 to TRBJ2-2; no reliable D call. This sequence originates from a female donor with papillary thyroid cancer or a benign thyroid nodule (not recorded which). Some clones in this sample may be carry-over from other donors' samples. CDR3 amino acids: CASTDPFRELFF. The DNA for the CDR3 is TGTGCCAGCACCGACCCCTTCCGGGAGCTGTTTTTT.